Following are 26 T cell receptor beta chains from one sample sequenced in a study of T cell repertoires in cytomegalovirus infection. Their specific antigens are unknown. Using its own MiXCR run on the reads, TCRdb lists one record per CDR3 protein. The sample has 700,000 to 900,000 distinct CDR3 sequences; about 28% are singletons. The source was cultured CD8+ T cells from PBMCs, collected from culture after CMV antigen stimulation. These receptors originate from a human donor in good health (CMV status not recorded). Some clones in this sample may be carry-over from other donors' samples.

The chain uses TRBV6-5 and TRBJ1-6; D is unclear. Germline-derived CDR1 and CDR2 are MNHEY and SVGAGI. The CDR3 has 18 residues. V was trimmed by 0 bases and J by 1 base, leaving 13 bases between them. CDR3 DNA sequence: TGTGCCAGCAGTTACTCTAGGCCCGGGAGGTCCTATAATTCACCCCTCCACTTT. Translation gives CASSYSRPGRSYNSPLHF.

A note on this clonotype: The junction departs from the called germline gene at one end, perhaps through a read error. The J gene is TRBJ1-1, the V gene TRBV4-1; a possible D gene is TRBD1 (5 bases). Germline V CDR1 and CDR2: MGHRA, YSYEKL. This CDR3 has 19 residues. The DNA of the CDR3 is TGCGCCAGCAGCCACGCTCTCAGTGGGGGGGGGGTGAGTGACACTGAAGCTTCCTTT. Translating gives CASSHALSGGGVSDTEASF.

This clonotype was seen many times. The chain employs TRBV7-9 and TRBJ1-2, with D perhaps TRBD1 (5 bases). This CDR3 is 11 amino acids long. Per germline, CDR1 SEHNR and CDR2 FQNEAQ (reference sequence). V was clipped by 5 bases and J by 6 bases, with 7 bases between them. The CDR3 region has the DNA TGTGCCAGCAGCCAGGGCGATGGCTACACCTTC. Amino acids: CASSQGDGYTF.

This clonotype came up many times. The rearrangement links TRBV7-8 to TRBJ2-5; TRBD1 matches at 9 bases. Unmatched junction bases numbered 4, after V lost 5 bases and J lost 3 bases. The CDR3 is 14 amino acids. Germline values: CDR1 SGHVS, CDR2 FQNEAQ. The CDR3 sequence: CASSGRTGEETQYF. The DNA for the CDR3 is TGTGCCAGCAGCGGAAGGACAGGGGAAGAGACCCAGTACTTC.

This chain joins TRBV15 and TRBJ2-6; possibly TRBD1 for D (5 bases). The CDR3 spans 14 residues. Deletions cut 9 bases from V and 0 bases from J, with 9 bases between. Germline lookup yields CDR1 LNHNV and CDR2 YYDKDF (reference sequence). The CDR3, as DNA: TGTGCCACAGGGGTCAGCTCTGGGGCCAACGTCCTGACTTTC. It encodes CATGVSSGANVLTF.

The chain joins TRBV9 to TRBJ2-5, with D possibly matching TRBD2 (5 bases). This CDR3 has 15 residues. The V gene lost 0 bases and the J gene lost 4 bases, with 13 bases spanning the gap. Germline V gene data show CDR1 as SGDLS and CDR2 as YYNGEE. In DNA, the CDR3 is TGTGCCAGCAGCGTAGCAGGTGGGAGTCCAGAGACCCAGTACTTC. Amino acids: CASSVAGGSPETQYF.

In its sample, this clonotype was seen once. The J gene is TRBJ2-3, the V gene TRBV28, with 7 bases matching TRBD1. The CDR3 sequence is 16 residues long. Losses at the gene ends were 3 bases for V and 6 bases for J; bases not matched to a gene: 12. Germline-derived CDR1 and CDR2 are MDHEN and SYDVKM. CDR3: CASSLRGLLSPDTQYF. The CDR3, as DNA: TGTGCCAGCAGTTTGAGGGGGCTCCTCTCCCCGGATACGCAGTATTTT.

Ten or more counts support this clonotype. This CDR3 is CASSYDRISTWGYTF. The CDR3 nucleotides are TGTGCCAGCAGTTACGACAGGATATCTACCTGGGGCTACACCTTC. The V gene is TRBV12-3 or TRBV12-4, the J gene TRBJ1-2; D possibly corresponds to TRBD1 (6 bases). The CDR3 is 15 residues long. V shed 4 bases and J shed 8 bases, with 20 bases lying between them.

V gene TRBV3-1 combines with J gene TRBJ2-5, with a possible D match to TRBD2 (6 bases). Between the trimmed V and J ends, which lost 1 base and 1 base, there was a span of 7 bases. CDR1 LGHDT and CDR2 YNNKEL come from the germline V gene (reference sequence). The CDR3 extends over 14 amino acids. CDR3 sequence (DNA): TGTGCCAGCAGCCAAGGGGGGGTCCAAGAGACCCAGTACTTC. Protein: CASSQGGVQETQYF.

The V gene is TRBV7-2, the J gene TRBJ2-5; 7 nucleotides align to TRBD1. This CDR3 region has 14 residues. V dropped 5 bases and J dropped 1; count of bases not matched to a gene: 4. In germline, CDR1 is SGHTA, CDR2 FQGNSA. The DNA of the CDR3 is TGTGCCAGCAGCGTCCAGGGGGTCCAAGAGACCCAGTACTTC. This sequence encodes CASSVQGVQETQYF.

The rearrangement uses TRBV15 and TRBJ1-5; D call uncertain. V was trimmed by 1 base and J by 1 base, leaving 5 bases between them. The CDR3 length is 14 residues. The germline V gene encodes CDR1 LNHNV and CDR2 YYDKDF (reference sequence). This CDR3 reads CATSRVSSNQPQHF. CDR3 coding DNA: TGTGCCACCAGCAGAGTATCGAGCAATCAGCCCCAGCATTTT.

This clonotype was observed many times. The genes are TRBV7-6 and TRBJ2-3, with unresolved D. The CDR3 extends over 16 amino acids. Germline CDR1 SGHVS, CDR2 FNYEAQ. V was trimmed by 0 bases and J by 0 bases, leaving 10 bases between them. This CDR3 is CASSLARAKSTDTQYF. CDR3 DNA sequence: TGTGCCAGCAGCTTAGCTAGGGCCAAGAGCACAGATACGCAGTATTTT.

The chain carries TRBV7-3 and TRBJ1-6; 10 positions agree with TRBD1. Looked up from germline, CDR1 is SGHTA and CDR2 is FQGTGA. CDR3 length equals 18 residues. The V and J ends lost 5 bases and 7 bases, in that order; junction bases with no gene match: 14. CDR3 sequence: CASSPPWGTGVRNSPLHF. CDR3 in DNA: TGTGCCAGCAGCCCACCCTGGGGGACAGGGGTTCGGAATTCACCCCTCCACTTT.

J is TRBJ2-5 and V is TRBV6-2 or TRBV6-3; 7 nucleotides align to TRBD2. CDR3 size: 14 residues. Germline CDR1 and CDR2: MNHEY and SVGEGT. With 5 bases clipped from V and 5 bases from J, the junction kept 8 bases outside the gene matches. CDR3 in DNA: TGTGCCAGCAGTCCGGGGGGACCCCTGGAGACCCAGTACTTC. Translating gives CASSPGGPLETQYF.

V and J are TRBV6-5 and TRBJ1-5, with D possibly being TRBD1 (6 bases). CDR3 length: 15 residues. Germline assignment: CDR1 MNHEY and CDR2 SVGAGI. With 2 bases removed from V and 4 bases from J, the gap between germline ends came to 12 bases. The CDR3 region is CASSYGGGPNQPQHF. The CDR3 coding sequence is TGTGCCAGCAGTTACGGGGGGGGGCCGAATCAGCCCCAGCATTTT.

This clonotype was seen a few times. The rearrangement joins TRBV12-3 or TRBV12-4 to TRBJ1-1; D is unresolved. The CDR3 has 14 residues. V lost 4 bases and J 3 bases, leaving 12 bases between the germline ends. The CDR3 DNA reads TGTGCCAGCAGTTATCGGCCGTGGGACACTGAAGCTTTCTTT. This sequence encodes CASSYRPWDTEAFF.

At least ten counts were recorded for this clonotype. This chain connects TRBV7-6 to TRBJ2-4; D remains ambiguous. CDR3 size: 17 residues. The germline V and J ends were trimmed by 5 bases and 0 bases, with 17 bases remaining between them. Germline lookup yields CDR1 SGHVS and CDR2 FNYEAQ. The CDR3: CASSRVRTALAKNIQYF. CDR3 DNA sequence: TGTGCCAGCAGCCGAGTCCGGACGGCTCTAGCCAAAAACATTCAGTACTTC.

This clonotype appeared a few times. The chain combines TRBV10-3 with TRBJ2-7; 8 nucleotides match TRBD1. The length of the CDR3 is 15 residues. The trim removed 5 bases at V and 1 base at J, leaving 7 bases unmatched. Germline lookup yields CDR1 ENHRY and CDR2 SYGVKD. CDR3 sequence reads: CAISSGTGFSYEQYV. The DNA of the CDR3 is TGTGCCATCAGTTCCGGGACAGGTTTTTCCTACGAGCAGTACGTC.

CDR3 DNA: TGCAGTACCCACGAGGGCGCTTATGGCTACACCTTC. Translation gives CSTHEGAYGYTF. The chain joins TRBV20-1 to TRBJ1-2, with D unresolved. V was clipped by 8 bases and J by 5 bases, with 15 bases between them. The germline V gene encodes CDR1 DFQATT and CDR2 SNEGSKA (reference sequence). This CDR3 has 12 amino acids.

In its sample, this clonotype was seen once. The V call is TRBV28, the J call TRBJ1-5; no clear D gene. Per the germline V gene, CDR1 is MDHEN and CDR2 is SYDVKM. V lost 2 bases to trimming and J lost 5 bases, with 13 bases between them. The length of the CDR3 is 15 residues. The CDR3, as DNA: TGTGCCAGCAGTTTAGTAGGCAGTCTCGATCAGCCCCAGCATTTT. Translation gives CASSLVGSLDQPQHF.

The chain employs TRBV6-6 and TRBJ2-7; 7 bases are a match to TRBD1. CDR1 and CDR2 (germline): MNHNY, SVGAGI (reference sequence). The CDR3 is made up of 14 amino acids. The junction had 11 bases not matched to a gene; V was cut back by 8 bases and J by 4 bases. The CDR3 here is CASEPGTAPYEQYF. Here the CDR3 DNA reads TGTGCCAGCGAGCCCGGGACAGCACCTTACGAGCAGTACTTC.

The chain uses TRBV7-9 and TRBJ1-4; D possibly corresponds to TRBD1 (5 bases). The CDR3 is 15 residues long. Per the germline V gene, CDR1 is SEHNR and CDR2 is FQNEAQ (reference sequence). Trimming took off 3 bases at V and 8 bases at J, with 16 bases between the two ends. CDR3 DNA sequence: TGTGCCAGCAGCTTTTTGGTCGGGGAGGGGGAAAAACTGTTTTTT. This codes for CASSFLVGEGEKLFF.

The V call is TRBV27, the J call TRBJ2-5; 8 bases agree with TRBD1. Trimming cost V 2 bases and J 5 bases; bases outside gene matches: 10. This CDR3 is built from 16 residues. Germline V lookup: CDR1 MNHEY, CDR2 SMNVEV (reference sequence). As DNA, the CDR3 is TGTGCCAGCAGTTTAGCCCAGAGGACAGGGATGGAGACCCAGTACTTC. It codes for CASSLAQRTGMETQYF.

The V gene is TRBV14, the J gene TRBJ2-2, with 9 bases lining up with TRBD1. Trimming cost V 2 bases and J 7 bases; bases outside gene matches: 8. The CDR3 runs to 16 residues. Germline V gene data show CDR1 as SGHDN and CDR2 as FVKESK. DNA for the CDR3: TGTGCCAGCAGCCAAACCGGGACAGGGAGAGGCGGGGAGCTGTTTTTT. Encoded protein: CASSQTGTGRGGELFF.

The chain joins TRBV27 to TRBJ2-7, with D possibly TRBD1 on 6 matching bases. From germline, CDR1 is MNHEY and CDR2 SMNVEV (reference sequence). There are 14 residues in the CDR3. V was trimmed by 3 bases and J by 2 bases, leaving 11 bases between them. The CDR3 region is CASSLAGATYEQYF. The DNA of the CDR3 is TGTGCCAGCAGTTTGGCAGGGGCAACCTACGAGCAGTACTTC.

The chain recombines TRBV20-1 with TRBJ2-1, with 7 bases aligning to TRBD2. The CDR3 covers 14 residues. V trimming: 0 bases; J trimming: 9 bases; junction bases outside the gene matches: 8. Germline CDR1 and CDR2: DFQATT and SNEGSKA (reference sequence). The CDR3, as DNA: TGCAGTGCTAGAGATATGGGGAGGGTAGGTGAGCAGTTCTTC. This translates into CSARDMGRVGEQFF.